The 21 T cell receptor beta chains below all came from one sample that was sequenced in a study of blood T cell repertoires in COVID-19. Profiling relied on immunoSEQ multiplex PCR, and the TCRdb table lists in-frame clones only, not all of them. The sample carries over 250,000 clones, roughly 89% recorded once. Sequencing was performed on PBMCs or T cells enriched from blood (not recorded which). The receptors stem from a young woman who had recovered from COVID-19.

The chain couples TRBV7-2 to TRBJ2-7; possible D gene TRBD2, 5 bases. The CDR3 is 15 amino acids. Trimming left V 3 bases short and J 6 bases short, with 18 bases between. Germline lookup yields CDR1 SGHTA and CDR2 FQGNSA. CDR3 bases: TGTGCCAGCAGCTTCGACGACACGGGGTGGGGCGAGCAGTACTTC. This codes for CASSFDDTGWGEQYF.

The chain uses TRBV19 and TRBJ2-5; D is unresolved. Per germline, CDR1 LNHDA and CDR2 SQIVND (reference sequence). V dropped 0 bases and J dropped 4 bases, with 9 bases sitting between them. The CDR3 has 14 amino acids. The CDR3 DNA follows: TGTGCCAGTAGTATAGACCCCCAGTCAGAGACCCAGTACTTC. Protein sequence: CASSIDPQSETQYF.

V is TRBV10-1 and J is TRBJ2-1, with D perhaps TRBD1 (6 bases). Trimming stripped 8 bases from V and 5 bases from J, with 22 bases between. The CDR3 consists of 16 residues. From germline, CDR1 is WNHNN and CDR2 SYGVQD (reference sequence). The CDR3 bases are TGCGCCAGCGGTCTATTAACAGGGTTTGTACACAATGAGCAGTTCTTC. Residues: CASGLLTGFVHNEQFF.

This sequence joins TRBV6-5 and TRBJ2-7; 10 positions agree with TRBD1. Per the germline V gene, CDR1 is MNHEY and CDR2 is SVGAGI. Germline trimming cut 2 bases from V and 3 bases from J; bases unmatched to any gene: 7. This CDR3 has 16 amino acids. The CDR3 region has the DNA TGTGCCAGCAGTTACACGACAGGGGGCGCCGACTACGAGCAGTACTTC. Amino acid sequence: CASSYTTGGADYEQYF.

The chain has TRBV27 and TRBJ1-5, with a possible D match to TRBD1 (6 bases). Trimming removed 5 bases from V and 1 base from J, with 15 bases in between. This CDR3 spans 16 amino acids. Germline V gene lookup returns CDR1 MNHEY and CDR2 SMNVEV (reference sequence). For the CDR3, the DNA is TGTGCCAGCAGTATGACAGGTTTCGCGAGCAATCAGCCCCAGCATTTT. Translated, it gives CASSMTGFASNQPQHF.

Remarks on this clone: The sample has other DNA sequences that encode this CDR3 too. The CDR3 DNA reads TGTGCCAGCAGCTTGGGACAGGGCTATGGCTACACCTTC. Protein product: CASSLGQGYGYTF. The rearrangement links TRBV7-2 to TRBJ1-2, with 9 bases aligning to TRBD1. J gave up 4 bases and V 3 bases, and 0 bases lay outside the gene matches. Germline CDR1 reads SGHTA; CDR2 reads FQGNSA. The CDR3 runs 13 residues.

This clone was observed a single time. This rearrangement joins TRBV11-2 to TRBJ2-7; 8 nucleotides align to TRBD2. This CDR3 is 16 amino acids long. The V gene end was trimmed by 0 bases and the J gene end by 6 bases; junction bases not matched to a gene: 10. Per the germline V gene, CDR1 is SGHAT and CDR2 is FQNNGV. CDR3 amino acids: CASSLDGGGRSIEQYF. The CDR3 nucleotides read TGTGCCAGCAGCTTAGATGGCGGGGGGCGAAGTATCGAGCAGTACTTC. Combining the CDR3 with reference TRBV11-2 and TRBJ2-7 gives the whole variable domain EAGVAQSPRYKIIEKRQSVAFWCNPISGHATLYWYQQILGQGPKLLIQFQNNGVVDDSQLPKDRFSAERLKGVDSTLKIQPAKLEDSAVYLCASSLDGGGRSIEQYFGPGTRLTVT.

This rearrangement joins TRBV27 to TRBJ2-7; D may be TRBD1 (5 bases). Germline V gives CDR1 MNHEY, CDR2 SMNVEV (reference sequence). Trimming pared 4 bases from V and 1 base from J, leaving 8 bases between. There are 13 residues in the CDR3. CDR3 DNA: TGTGCCAGCAGTTGGCAGGGTTCCTACGAGCAGTACTTC. Its translation: CASSWQGSYEQYF.

Here the CDR3 reads CASSTRAGENEQFF. CDR3 in DNA: TGTGCCAGCAGCACCCGTGCGGGAGAGAATGAGCAGTTCTTC. V gene TRBV7-3 combines with J gene TRBJ2-1, with 7 bases identical to TRBD2. Germline V lookup: CDR1 SGHTA, CDR2 FQGTGA. CDR3 size: 14 residues. V trimming: 5 bases; J trimming: 7 bases; junction bases outside the gene matches: 8.

The rearrangement joins TRBV19 to TRBJ2-1, with TRBD2 matching over 12 bases. CDR3 length: 18 residues. After removal of 3 bases from V and 1 base from J, the junction contained 7 bases not matched to a gene. Per germline, CDR1 LNHDA and CDR2 SQIVND (reference sequence). CDR3 protein: CASSIGQLAGGSYNEQFF. DNA of the CDR3: TGTGCCAGTAGTATTGGGCAACTAGCGGGGGGTTCCTACAATGAGCAGTTCTTC.

The chain combines TRBV3-1 (or the pseudogene TRBV3-2) with TRBJ2-3; 10 bases align to TRBD2. The CDR3 covers 14 residues. With V trimmed by 6 bases and J by 2 bases, 2 bases remained unmatched. The germline V gene encodes CDR1 LGHDT and CDR2 YNNKEL (reference sequence). The chain's CDR3 is CASRLAGNTDTQYF. In DNA form, the CDR3 reads TGTGCCAGCAGACTAGCGGGGAACACAGATACGCAGTATTTT.

J is TRBJ1-5 and V is TRBV11-2; D remains ambiguous. The CDR3 has 13 residues. Germline V gene data show CDR1 as SGHAT and CDR2 as FQNNGV. The ends were cut back, 4 bases at V and 7 bases at J, with 11 bases in the middle. CDR3 DNA: TGTGCCAGCAGCTGGGTTTCGGGGCAGCCCCAGCATTTT. It encodes CASSWVSGQPQHF.

CDR3: CASSELFGQTLQGQFF. CDR3 in DNA: TGTGCCAGCAGTGAATTATTCGGACAGACCCTACAAGGGCAGTTCTTC. V is TRBV25-1 and J is TRBJ2-1; TRBD1 might be the D (6 bases). Trimming shortened V by 1 base and J by 12 bases, and 22 bases separated the two germline ends. The CDR3 extends over 16 amino acids. CDR1 and CDR2 from the germline V gene are MGHDK and SYGVNS.

The chain uses TRBV30 and TRBJ1-2; D is uncertain. The V end lost 2 bases, the J end lost 5 bases, and 9 bases lay between the germline ends. The germline gives CDR1 GTSNPN, CDR2 SVGIG (reference sequence). This CDR3 has 12 residues. CDR3 residues: CAWSPLSYGYTF. The CDR3 DNA sequence: TGTGCCTGGAGTCCACTGAGTTATGGCTACACCTTC.

The gene calls are TRBV7-8 and TRBJ2-5; TRBD1 aligns across 10 bases. The germline V gene encodes CDR1 SGHVS and CDR2 FQNEAQ. This CDR3 region has 16 residues. V trimming: 4 bases; J trimming: 0 bases; junction bases outside the gene matches: 5. CDR3 DNA sequence: TGTGCCAGCAGCTACTGGACAGGGGGGAACCAAGAGACCCAGTACTTC. Protein: CASSYWTGGNQETQYF.

V gene TRBV5-5 combines with J gene TRBJ2-2; 7 nucleotides match TRBD1. This CDR3 spans 15 amino acids. Trimming removed 0 bases from V and 5 bases from J; junction bases left unmatched: 4. Germline loops: CDR1 SGHKS, CDR2 YYEKEE (reference sequence). CDR3 coding DNA: TGTGCCAGCAGCTTGGAAGGGGGCGAAACCGGGGAGCTGTTTTTT. The encoded protein is CASSLEGGETGELFF.

The chain joins TRBV5-4 to TRBJ2-1; 10 bases are shared with TRBD2. V shed 0 bases and J 8 bases; nucleotides not matched to a gene: 8. CDR3 length: 16 residues. From germline, CDR1 is SGHNT and CDR2 YYREEE (reference sequence). CDR3 DNA: TGTGCCAGCAGCTTGGTGAGCGGGGGGGCCTCTTATGAGCAGTTCTTC. It yields the protein CASSLVSGGASYEQFF.

The gene calls are TRBV7-3 and TRBJ2-2, with 11 bases lining up with TRBD1. Per the germline V gene, CDR1 is SGHTA and CDR2 is FQGTGA. The CDR3 runs 17 residues. The junction had 3 bases not matched to a gene; V was cut back by 0 bases and J by 3 bases. CDR3 coding DNA: TGTGCCAGCAGCTTAACTGGGGGACAGGGGGACACCGGGGAGCTGTTTTTT. It codes for CASSLTGGQGDTGELFF.

The gene calls are TRBV27 and TRBJ2-3, with TRBD2 as a possible D gene (6 bases). Trimming pared 4 bases from V and 6 bases from J, leaving 14 bases between. Germline values: CDR1 MNHEY, CDR2 SMNVEV (reference sequence). The CDR3 is made up of 14 amino acids. Here the CDR3 reads CASSSWGVPDTQYF. The CDR3 nucleotides read TGTGCCAGCAGTTCCTGGGGGGTCCCGGATACGCAGTATTTT.

The V gene is TRBV5-1, the J gene TRBJ2-7, with a possible D match to TRBD2 (5 bases). The CDR3 loop spans 16 amino acids. Deletions cut 0 bases from V and 5 bases from J, with 18 bases between. Germline CDR1 and CDR2: SGHRS and YFSETQ. CDR3 sequence reads: CASSLEGNRRINEQYF. For the CDR3, the DNA is TGCGCCAGCAGCTTGGAAGGTAACCGGAGGATAAACGAGCAGTACTTC.

The CDR3 reads CASSPRQGTYTF. The CDR3 coding sequence is TGTGCCAGCAGTCCCCGACAGGGAACCTACACCTTC. The chain has TRBV6-5 and TRBJ1-2; 7 bases match TRBD1. Germline values: CDR1 MNHEY, CDR2 SVGAGI. The CDR3 is made up of 12 amino acids. V lost 5 bases and J lost 10; bases outside the gene matches: 7.